This T cell receptor beta chain comes out of a study of human T cells and chemical hapten exposure. One entry per CDR3 protein, called by TCRdb with MiXCR from the RACE reads. The data show more than 300,000 distinct CDR3 sequences, with over 5% seen just once and more than 8% held by the top ten. Described time point: pre-sensitization, week 0. The sample's treatment: therapeutic diphenylcyclopropenone sensitization with weekly scalp DPC. The clonotype was recovered from a woman younger than 35 with alopecia areata. Some clones in this sample may be carry-over from other donors' samples. The starting material was whole blood, obtained in connection with sensitization to the hapten diphenylcyclopropenone (DPC).

The CDR3 region has the DNA TGTGCCAGCAGCGATCGACTCGCGGGGTTCACAGATACGCAGTATTTT. Protein: CASSDRLAGFTDTQYF. The V gene is TRBV7-2, the J gene TRBJ2-3; D might be TRBD2 (6 bases). V dropped 5 bases and J dropped 2 bases, with 17 bases sitting between them. CDR1 SGHTA and CDR2 FQGNSA come from the germline V gene. The CDR3 has 16 residues.